This T cell receptor (beta chain) was recovered during a study of T-cell reconstitution after alpha-beta-depleted transplantation in children. Whole-study results and caveats: Roughly two months post-transplant, alpha-beta T cells reportedly originated from several hundred graft clones that had expanded. T-cell counts and diversity at one year post-transplant came mainly from newly produced T cells. Some patients' high day-60 TCRbeta diversity was traced to surviving recipient T cells and thymic progenitors.

This clonotype was picked up many times. The antigen is unknown. As it was prepared, the TCRbeta library received unique molecular identifiers. TCRdb independently ran MiXCR on the PCR reads; one entry per CDR3 protein. The table lists 700,000 to 850,000 distinct CDR3 sequences, 15% to 20% of them singletons. The CDR3 loop spans 15 amino acids. V lost 4 bases, J lost 2 bases, and 16 bases lay in between. CDR1 is SGHRS, CDR2 YFSETQ, per germline. The gene calls are TRBV5-1 and TRBJ2-7, with D perhaps TRBD1 or TRBD2 (5 bases each). The source is a male patient aged 10-17 years who had a stem cell transplant for acute lymphoblastic leukemia, so the T cells may come from the graft donor. The sequenced sample was PBMCs, mostly from graft donor cells, obtained 360 days after TCRalphabeta/CD19-depleted stem cell transplant. The CDR3 nucleotides are TGCGCCAGCAGCATATCCGGGACGACGCCCTACGAGCAGTACTTC. Protein sequence: CASSISGTTPYEQYF.